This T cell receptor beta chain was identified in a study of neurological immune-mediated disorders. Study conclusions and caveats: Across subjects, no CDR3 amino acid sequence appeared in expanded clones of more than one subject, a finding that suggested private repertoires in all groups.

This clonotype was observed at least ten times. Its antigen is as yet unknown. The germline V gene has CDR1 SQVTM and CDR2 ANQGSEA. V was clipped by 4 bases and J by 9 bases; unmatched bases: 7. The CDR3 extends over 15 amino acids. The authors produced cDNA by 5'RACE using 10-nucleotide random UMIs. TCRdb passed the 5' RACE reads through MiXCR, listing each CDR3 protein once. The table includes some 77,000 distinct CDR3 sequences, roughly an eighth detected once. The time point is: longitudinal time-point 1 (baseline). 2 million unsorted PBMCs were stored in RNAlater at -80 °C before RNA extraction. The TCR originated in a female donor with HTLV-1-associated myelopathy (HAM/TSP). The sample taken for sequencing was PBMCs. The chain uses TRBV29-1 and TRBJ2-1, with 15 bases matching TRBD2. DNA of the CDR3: TGCAGCGTTGTAGTGGGACTAGCGGGGGGAGGTGAGCAGTTCTTC. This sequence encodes CSVVVGLAGGGEQFF.